The rows below give T cell receptor beta chains drawn from one sample of a study of blood T cell repertoires in COVID-19. Generated by immunoSEQ multiplex PCR, the TCRdb table keeps only in-frame clones and is missing some. The data show a few hundred thousand clones, less than 90% seen once. Sequenced sample: peripheral blood. The source of these receptors is a man between 60 and 70 years old with acute or convalescent COVID-19. CDR3s include the opening cysteine and the closing phenylalanine or tryptophan. A D gene is named only where the DNA matches it firmly. The listing skips clone size in some rows; elsewhere it reads once, few, many or a size class.

>.|TRBJ2-3|.|TRBV27
CASSHLLAESTDTQYF
TGTGCCAGCAGTCACCTCTTAGCGGAAAGCACAGATACGCAGTATTTT
>.|TRBJ2-1|TRBD1|TRBV5-1
CASSFSSLRQGGFF
TGCGCCAGCAGCTTCTCCTCATTAAGACAGGGGGGGTTCTTC
>.|TRBJ2-3|TRBD2|TRBV28
CASSSQLAGAIDTQYF
TGTGCCAGCAGTTCGCAACTAGCGGGAGCCATAGATACGCAGTATTTT
>.|TRBJ2-1|.|TRBV27
CASSQTVWDNEQFF
TGTGCCAGCAGCCAAACAGTTTGGGACAATGAGCAGTTCTTC
>.|TRBJ2-7|TRBD2|TRBV7-9
CASSLGGGSSYEQYF
TGTGCCAGCAGCTTGGGAGGCGGGAGCTCCTACGAGCAGTACTTC
>once|TRBJ2-1|.|TRBV24-1
CATSDGTPYNEQFF
TGTGCCACCAGCGACGGGACACCGTACAATGAGCAGTTCTTC
>.|TRBJ1-6|.|TRBV15
CATSRDGEGTRPLHF
TGTGCCACCAGCAGAGATGGAGAGGGGACAAGGCCCCTCCACTTT
>.|TRBJ1-6|.|TRBV6-1
CASSEVAGINSPLHF
TGTGCCAGCAGTGAAGTAGCGGGGATTAATTCACCCCTCCACTTT
>.|TRBJ1-3|.|TRBV3-1/TRBV3-2
CASSRTASSSGNTIYF
TGTGCCAGCAGCCGGACAGCTTCAAGCTCTGGAAACACCATATATTTT
>.|TRBJ2-5|.|TRBV7-3
CASSAGRQETQYF
TGTGCCAGCAGTGCGGGGCGTCAAGAGACCCAGTACTTC
>.|TRBJ1-2|.|TRBV29-1
CSVAGEGDGYTF
TGCAGCGTGGCAGGGGAAGGAGATGGCTACACCTTC
>.|TRBJ2-3|TRBD1|TRBV18
CASSPSGQLTDTQYF
TGTGCCAGCTCACCTTCGGGACAGCTCACAGATACGCAGTATTTT
>.|TRBJ1-1|.|TRBV5-1
CASSSQGVSEAFF
TGCGCCAGCAGCTCACAGGGTGTCAGTGAAGCTTTCTTT
>few|TRBJ2-7|TRBD1|TRBV28
CASSLRVTGTYEQYF
TGTGCCAGCAGTTTACGGGTGACAGGGACCTACGAGCAGTACTTC
>.|TRBJ2-3|TRBD2|TRBV18
CASSPRLAGGRDTQYF
TGTGCCAGCTCACCAAGACTAGCGGGGGGCAGGGATACGCAGTATTTT
>.|TRBJ2-2|TRBD2|TRBV7-8
CASSSSSGVGELFF
TGTGCCAGCAGCTCATCAAGCGGGGTCGGGGAGCTGTTTTTT
>.|TRBJ2-7|.|TRBV7-9
CASSSRSASVEQYF
TGTGCCAGCAGCTCCAGGAGCGCTAGCGTCGAGCAGTACTTC
>.|TRBJ2-7|TRBD2|TRBV28
CASSAGDPYEQYF
TGTGCCAGCAGTGCGGGAGACCCCTACGAGCAGTACTTC
>.|TRBJ1-3|TRBD1|TRBV28
CASSSGRTGRRGNTIYF
TGTGCCAGCAGTTCAGGACGGACAGGGCGACGTGGAAACACCATATATTTT
>.|TRBJ2-7|TRBD1|TRBV10-1
CASSEPLGQVLYEQYF
TGCGCCAGCAGTGAGCCCCTGGGACAGGTGCTCTACGAGCAGTACTTC
>.|TRBJ2-1|.|TRBV24-1
CATSDARHDSYNEQFF
TGTGCCACCAGTGACGCAAGACACGACTCCTACAATGAGCAGTTCTTC
>.|TRBJ1-5|.|TRBV5-6
CASSFGGYSGNQPQHF
TGTGCCAGCAGCTTCGGGGGGTACTCAGGAAATCAGCCCCAGCATTTT
>.|TRBJ2-1|.|TRBV30
CAWSTVDRSYNEQFF
TGTGCCTGGAGTACAGTCGACAGGAGCTACAATGAGCAGTTCTTC
>once|TRBJ2-5|.|TRBV7-8
CASSLQSVRETQYF
TGTGCCAGCAGCTTACAATCGGTACGAGAGACCCAGTACTTC
>.|TRBJ2-5|TRBD2|TRBV9
CASSVPFGAVAGIRETQYF
TGTGCCAGCAGCGTCCCTTTTGGTGCGGTAGCGGGGATCCGGGAGACCCAGTACTTC